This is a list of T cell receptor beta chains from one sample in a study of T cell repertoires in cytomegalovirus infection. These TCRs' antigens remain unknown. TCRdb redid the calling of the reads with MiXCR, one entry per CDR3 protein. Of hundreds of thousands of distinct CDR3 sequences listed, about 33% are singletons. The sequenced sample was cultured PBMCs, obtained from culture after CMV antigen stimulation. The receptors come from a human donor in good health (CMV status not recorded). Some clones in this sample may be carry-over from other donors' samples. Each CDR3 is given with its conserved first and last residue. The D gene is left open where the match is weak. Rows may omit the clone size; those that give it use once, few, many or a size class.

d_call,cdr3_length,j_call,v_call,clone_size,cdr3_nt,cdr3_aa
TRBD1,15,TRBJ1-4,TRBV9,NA,TGTGCCAGCAGCGCCAGGGGGATCAGGGATGAAAAACTGTTTTTT,CASSARGIRDEKLFF
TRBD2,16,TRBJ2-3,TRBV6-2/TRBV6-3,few,TGTGCCAGCAGTTACTCCCTAGCGGGAGGAGAAGATACGCAGTATTTT,CASSYSLAGGEDTQYF
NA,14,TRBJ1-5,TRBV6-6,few,TGTGCCAGCAGTTACGCGCCGCAGGATCAGCCCCAGCATTTT,CASSYAPQDQPQHF
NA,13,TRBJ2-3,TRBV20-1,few,TGCAGTGCCCCCCTTACCCACACAGATACGCAGTATTTT,CSAPLTHTDTQYF
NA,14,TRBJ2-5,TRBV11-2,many,TGTGCCAGCAGCTTCGGCCCTTCCGGAGAGACCCAGTACTTC,CASSFGPSGETQYF
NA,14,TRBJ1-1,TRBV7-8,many,TGTGCCAGCAGCGAGGAGGCCGGGAGCACTGAAGCTTTCTTT,CASSEEAGSTEAFF
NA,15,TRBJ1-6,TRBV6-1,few,TGTGCCAGCGAAACGATGGGGACCGGGCGGTCACCCCTCCACTTT,CASETMGTGRSPLHF
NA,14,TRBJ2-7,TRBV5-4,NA,TGTGCCAGCAGCTTGGACTCCTACTCCTACGAGCAGTACTTC,CASSLDSYSYEQYF
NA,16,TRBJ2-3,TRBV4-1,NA,TGCGCCAGCAGCCAGGGACCGGGACTTCCTCAAGATACGCAGTATTTT,CASSQGPGLPQDTQYF
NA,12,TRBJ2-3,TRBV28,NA,TGTGCCAGCCAGACGGACACAGATACGCAGTATTTT,CASQTDTDTQYF
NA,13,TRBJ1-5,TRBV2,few,TGTGCCAGCAGTCTAAATACCGATCAGCCCCAGCATTTT,CASSLNTDQPQHF
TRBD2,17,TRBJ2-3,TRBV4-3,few,TGCGCCAGCAGCTCCCGACTAGCGGGAGGGTATGAAGATACGCAGTATTTT,CASSSRLAGGYEDTQYF
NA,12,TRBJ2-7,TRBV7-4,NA,TGTGCCAGCAGCTTAGCGCGAGACGAGCAGTACTTC,CASSLARDEQYF
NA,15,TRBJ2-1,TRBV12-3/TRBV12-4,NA,TGTGCCAGCAGTATCGGACAGTTAGCCTACAATGAGCAGTTCTTC,CASSIGQLAYNEQFF
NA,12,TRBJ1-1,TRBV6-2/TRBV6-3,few,TGTGCCAGCCTTCAGGGTTGGACTGAAGCTTTCTTT,CASLQGWTEAFF
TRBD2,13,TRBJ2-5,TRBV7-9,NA,TGTGCCAGCAGTACTAGCGGGGTAGAGACCCAGTACTTC,CASSTSGVETQYF
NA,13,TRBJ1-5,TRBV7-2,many,TGTGCCAGCAGCTTAAGCCAATATCAGCCCCAGCATTTT,CASSLSQYQPQHF
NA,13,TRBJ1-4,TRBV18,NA,TGTGCCAGCTCACGGGCGATTAATGAAAAACTGTTTTTT,CASSRAINEKLFF
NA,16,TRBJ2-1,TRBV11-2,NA,TGTGCCAGCAGCTTAGGCGGGGGACAAAGACACAATGAGCAGTTCTTC,CASSLGGGQRHNEQFF
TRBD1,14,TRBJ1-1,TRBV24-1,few,TGTGCCACCAGGACAGGGACCATGAACACTGAAGCTTTCTTT,CATRTGTMNTEAFF
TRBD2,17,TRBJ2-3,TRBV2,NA,TGTGCCAGCAGTGTCGCGGGACTAGCGGGGACCACAGATACGCAGTATTTT,CASSVAGLAGTTDTQYF
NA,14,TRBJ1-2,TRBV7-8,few,TGTGCCAGCAGCTTAGGGGAAGGACTAAAAGGCTACACCTTC,CASSLGEGLKGYTF
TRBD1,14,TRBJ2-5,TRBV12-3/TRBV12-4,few,TGTGCCAGCAGTTTTAGAGACAGGGGAGAGACCCAGTACTTC,CASSFRDRGETQYF
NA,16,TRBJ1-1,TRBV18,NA,TGTGCCAGCTCACCATTTCAGGGGCCTTGGGGTACTGAAGCTTTCTTT,CASSPFQGPWGTEAFF
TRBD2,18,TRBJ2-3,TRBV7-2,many,TGTGCCAGCAGCTTAGCCGGTAGCGGGAGCGGATACACAGATACGCAGTATTTT,CASSLAGSGSGYTDTQYF
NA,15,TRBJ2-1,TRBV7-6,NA,TGTGCCAGCAGCTCCCCCGACGGATCCTACAATGAGCAGTTCTTC,CASSSPDGSYNEQFF
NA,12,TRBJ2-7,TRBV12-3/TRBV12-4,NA,TGTGCCAGCAAGCTCGGGTTTGGCGAGCAGTACTTC,CASKLGFGEQYF
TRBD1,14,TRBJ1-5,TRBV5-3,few,TGTGCCAGCAGCTCGGGACAGACCAATCAGCCCCAGCATTTT,CASSSGQTNQPQHF
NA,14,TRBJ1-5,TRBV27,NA,TGTGCCAGCAGTTTACATGCAGGGAAGCAGCCCCAGCATTTT,CASSLHAGKQPQHF
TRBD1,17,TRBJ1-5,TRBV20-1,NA,TGCAGTGCTAATAGGTTCCGGGGACAGGGGTTGGATCAGCCCCAGCATTTT,CSANRFRGQGLDQPQHF
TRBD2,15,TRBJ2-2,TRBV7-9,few,TGTGCCAGCAGCCCCCGCGGGGGGCGCGACGGGGAGCTGTTTTTT,CASSPRGGRDGELFF
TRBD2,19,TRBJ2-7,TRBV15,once,TGTGCCACCAGCAGAGATCGAGTGGTAGCGGGGGATAAACCCTACGAGCAGTACTTC,CATSRDRVVAGDKPYEQYF
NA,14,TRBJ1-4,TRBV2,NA,TGTGCCAGCAGTGAAGCAGCGGCTAATGAAAAACTGTTTTTT,CASSEAAANEKLFF
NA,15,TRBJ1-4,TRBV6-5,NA,TGTGCCAGCAGATCGACAGCGGCGGGTAATGAAAAACTGTTTTTT,CASRSTAAGNEKLFF
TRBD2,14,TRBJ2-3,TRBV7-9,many,TGTGCCAGCAGCCGACTAGCCGTCACAGATACGCAGTATTTT,CASSRLAVTDTQYF
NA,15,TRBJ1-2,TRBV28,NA,TGTGCCAGCAGTTCCCCCGGGACTGGGAACTATGGCTACACCTTC,CASSSPGTGNYGYTF
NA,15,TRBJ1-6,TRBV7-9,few,TGTGCCAGCAGCTTAGTTAGCCAGGGGAATTCACCCCTCCACTTT,CASSLVSQGNSPLHF
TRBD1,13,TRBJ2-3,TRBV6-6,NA,TGTGCCAGCAGTCGCTTGACAGGGTTTACGCAGTATTTT,CASSRLTGFTQYF
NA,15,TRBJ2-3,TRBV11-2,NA,TGTGCCAGCAGCTTAGTTTCACCTAGCACAGATACGCAGTATTTT,CASSLVSPSTDTQYF
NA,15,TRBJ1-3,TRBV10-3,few,TGTGCCATCGCCCCACAGGGAAACTCTGGAAACACCATATATTTT,CAIAPQGNSGNTIYF
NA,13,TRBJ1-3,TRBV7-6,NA,TGTGCCAGCAGCTTAGGATCGGCCATAGAAGACAGTTTT,CASSLGSAIEDSF
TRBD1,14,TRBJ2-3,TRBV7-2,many,TGTGCCAGCAGCCGGGACAGGGAAACAGATACGCAGTATTTT,CASSRDRETDTQYF
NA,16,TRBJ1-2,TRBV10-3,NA,TGTGCCATCAGTCCAATGAGAGACAGAGACCTCTATGGCTACACCTTC,CAISPMRDRDLYGYTF
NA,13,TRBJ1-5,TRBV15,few,TGTGCCACCAGCAGAGATCCTAATCAGCCCCAGCATTTT,CATSRDPNQPQHF
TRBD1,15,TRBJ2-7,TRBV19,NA,TGTGCCAGTAGTGGAGGGACAGGGGGCGGCTACGAGCAGTACTTC,CASSGGTGGGYEQYF
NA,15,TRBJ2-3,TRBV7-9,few,TGTGCCAGCAGCCCGTGGACAAGTAGCACAGATACGCAGTATTTT,CASSPWTSSTDTQYF
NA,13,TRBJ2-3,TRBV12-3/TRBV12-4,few,TGTGCCAGCGCCGGCAGCCCTAGGGATACGCAGTATTTT,CASAGSPRDTQYF
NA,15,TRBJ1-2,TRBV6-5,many,TGTGCCAGCAGTTACGGAGGGGGGGGTTACTATGGCTACACCTTC,CASSYGGGGYYGYTF